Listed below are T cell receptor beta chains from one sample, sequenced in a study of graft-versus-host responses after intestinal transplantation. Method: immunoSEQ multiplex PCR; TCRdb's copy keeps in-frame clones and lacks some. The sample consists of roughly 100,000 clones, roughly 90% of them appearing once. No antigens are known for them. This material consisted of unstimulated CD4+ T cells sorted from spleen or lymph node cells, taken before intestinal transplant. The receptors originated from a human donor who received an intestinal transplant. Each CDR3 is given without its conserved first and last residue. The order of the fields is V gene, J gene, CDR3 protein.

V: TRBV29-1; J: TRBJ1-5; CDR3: SVGGGNQPQH
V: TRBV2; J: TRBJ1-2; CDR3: ASSELLLSTNGYT
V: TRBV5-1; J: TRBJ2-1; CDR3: ASSLLAGARVPNEQF
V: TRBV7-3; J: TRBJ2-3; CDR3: ASSYGARSDTQY
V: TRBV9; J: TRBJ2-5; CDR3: ASSVGAGGFETQY
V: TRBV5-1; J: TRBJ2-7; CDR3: ASSPEGLAGGYSYEQY
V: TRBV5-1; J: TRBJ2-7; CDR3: ASSQGPRTGEQY
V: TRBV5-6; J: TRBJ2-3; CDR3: ASSLVGGRTDTQY
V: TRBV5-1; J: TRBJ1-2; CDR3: ASSAEGHTRGYT
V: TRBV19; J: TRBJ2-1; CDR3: ASIKTGTRTNEQF
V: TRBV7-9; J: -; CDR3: ASSLQGGYEQY
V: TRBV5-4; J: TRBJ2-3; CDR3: ASSLGRGDTDTQY
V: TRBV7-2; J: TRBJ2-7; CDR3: ASSLSPGAGYHEQY
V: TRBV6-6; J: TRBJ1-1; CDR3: ASGRQGGYTEAF
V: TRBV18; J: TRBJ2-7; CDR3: ASDAGNTYEQY
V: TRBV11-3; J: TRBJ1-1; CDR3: ASSLEGGGTEAF
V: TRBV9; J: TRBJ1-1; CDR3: ASRGQNTEAF
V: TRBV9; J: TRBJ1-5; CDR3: ASSEGDGDSNQPQH
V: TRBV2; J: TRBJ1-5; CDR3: ASSEGGGDQPQH
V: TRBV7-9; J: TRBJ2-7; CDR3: ASSPWSDMGALSYGQY
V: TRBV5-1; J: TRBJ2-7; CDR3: ASSLEGGSYYSYEQY
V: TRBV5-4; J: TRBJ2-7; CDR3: ASSFQGGTYEQY
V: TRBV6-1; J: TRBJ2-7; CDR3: ASSVGPRSSYEQY
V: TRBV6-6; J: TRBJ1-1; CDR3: ASSYQPEGTEAF
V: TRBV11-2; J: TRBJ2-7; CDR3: ASSFGTGYEQY
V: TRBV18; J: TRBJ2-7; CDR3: ASSPGQGSYEQY
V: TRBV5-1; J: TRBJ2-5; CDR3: ASSLRDRLQETQY
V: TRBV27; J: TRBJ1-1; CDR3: ASSLAGRAEAF
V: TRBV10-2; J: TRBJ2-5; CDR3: ASSQGGRETQY
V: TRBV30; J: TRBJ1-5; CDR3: AWSWDRNQPQH
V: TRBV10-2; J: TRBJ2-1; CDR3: ASNRGLASNEQF
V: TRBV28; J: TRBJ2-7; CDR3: ASSQVGLYEQY
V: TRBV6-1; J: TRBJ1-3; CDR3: ASRGDLGGNTIY
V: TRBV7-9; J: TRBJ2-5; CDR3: ASSPIQDRVQETQY
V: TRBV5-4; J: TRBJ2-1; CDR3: ASSLASTSGKGSYNEQF
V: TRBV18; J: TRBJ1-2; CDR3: ASSPPGPPGNGYT
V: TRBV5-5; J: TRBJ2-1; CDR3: ASSLWTGPRSYNEQF
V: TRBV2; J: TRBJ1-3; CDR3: ASSGEGAAGNTIY
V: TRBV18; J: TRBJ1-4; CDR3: ASSPPGRTGGEKLF
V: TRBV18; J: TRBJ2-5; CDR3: ASSPGVGETQY